These T cell receptor beta chains were read from a single sample in a study of response to subunit inactivated influenza vaccine. MiXCR, applied by TCRdb to the RT-PCR reads, yields one record per CDR3 protein. The sample has around 710,000 distinct CDR3 sequences; 11% to 15% are singletons. Sequenced here: PBMCs from blood, sampled less than 15 days before vaccination. These receptors were obtained from a man over 45 who received an inactivated influenza vaccine. CDR3s include the opening cysteine and the closing phenylalanine or tryptophan. A D gene is named only where the DNA matches it firmly. The size entry is marked missing in some rows and otherwise reads once, few, many or a size class.

.,TRBV29-1,.,TRBJ2-3,TGCAGCGTTGAAGATCCCGACACTAAAGCAGATACGCAGTATTTT,CSVEDPDTKADTQYF
TRBD1,TRBV9,.,TRBJ1-2,TGTGCCAGCAGCGCTTCGACAGGGGGGTTCTATGGCTACACCTTC,CASSASTGGFYGYTF
TRBD2,TRBV4-2,few,TRBJ2-7,TGTGCCAGCAGCCAAGGGGAGGGAGGTCGGGAGCAGTACTTC,CASSQGEGGREQYF
.,TRBV5-4,few,TRBJ2-6,TGTGCCAGCAGCTTGGTCGCCCGGGACACCCGAGAAGCCAGAAACTCTGGGGCCAACGTCCTGACTTTC,CASSLVARDTREARNSGANVLTF
TRBD1,TRBV7-9,few,TRBJ1-6,TGTGCCAGCAGCTTCCCCGCAGGGGGCCTCTATAATTCACCCCTCCACTTT,CASSFPAGGLYNSPLHF
TRBD1,TRBV7-2,many,TRBJ2-1,TGTGCCAGCAACAGGGGGGACACCTACAATGAGCAGTTCTTC,CASNRGDTYNEQFF
.,TRBV25-1,.,TRBJ2-2,TGTGCCAGCAGTGACCCCGGGCGGGGGGAGCTGTTTTTT,CASSDPGRGELFF
TRBD2,TRBV24-1,many,TRBJ2-1,TGTGCCACCAGTGAAGGGGGACTAGCGGGGATAAATGAGCAGTTCTTC,CATSEGGLAGINEQFF
TRBD1,TRBV12-3/TRBV12-4,many,TRBJ1-1,TGTGCCAGCAGCCAGGGGGGAGGGGGCAACACTGAAGCTTTCTTT,CASSQGGGGNTEAFF
.,TRBV19,.,TRBJ2-2,TGTGCCAGTAGCGTTCTCGCGGGGAACACCGGGGAGCTGTTTTTT,CASSVLAGNTGELFF
TRBD2,TRBV20-1,.,TRBJ2-3,TGCAGTACGGAGAGGACTAGCGGCCGAGATACGCAGTATTTT,CSTERTSGRDTQYF
TRBD1,TRBV10-3,many,TRBJ2-7,TGTGCCATCAGTGAAAGGGGACAGGGGTCCGGTTCCTACGAGCAGTACTTC,CAISERGQGSGSYEQYF
.,TRBV20-1,.,TRBJ2-2,TGCTGTGCTAGAGGCCCCGGAGGGGGGGGAAGCACCGGGGAGCTGTTTTTT,CCARGPGGGGSTGELFF
.,TRBV7-2,many,TRBJ2-1,TGTGCCAGCAGCTTATACGTTAATGAGCAGTTCTTC,CASSLYVNEQFF
TRBD2,TRBV12-3/TRBV12-4,many,TRBJ2-1,TGTGCCAGCATAGGACTAGATGATGAGCAGTTCTTC,CASIGLDDEQFF
.,TRBV28,.,TRBJ2-7,TGTGCCAGCAGTCCGGGGGCAGAAGAGCAGTACTTC,CASSPGAEEQYF
TRBD2,TRBV28,.,TRBJ2-3,TGTGCCAGCAGTTCTACTAGCGGGGGAGTACGTACGCAGTATTTT,CASSSTSGGVRTQYF
.,TRBV28,few,TRBJ1-4,TGTGCCAGCAGTGGCCCGAGGGGGGCAACTAATGAAAAACTGTTTTTT,CASSGPRGATNEKLFF
.,TRBV20-1,.,TRBJ2-1,TGCAGTGGGGCGCTTCCCTACAATGAGCAGTTCTTC,CSGALPYNEQFF
.,TRBV6-5,.,TRBJ1-5,TGTGCCAGCAGTTACAGGCAGGGGCTAGAGCCCCAGCATTTT,CASSYRQGLEPQHF
TRBD1,TRBV28,many,TRBJ2-6,TGTGCCAGCAGTTTACCGACAGGGCAAAGGGCCAACGTCCTGACTTTC,CASSLPTGQRANVLTF
TRBD2,TRBV7-2,few,TRBJ2-4,TGTGCCAGCAGCTTAAGCGGTAGCGGGGCCAAAAACATTCAGTACTTC,CASSLSGSGAKNIQYF
.,TRBV6-6,.,TRBJ2-5,TGTGCCAGCAGGGACCCAGGTGGAGAGACCCAGTACTTC,CASRDPGGETQYF
.,TRBV6-2/TRBV6-3,many,TRBJ1-5,TGTGCCAGCAGTTACTCGAGTAGCAATCAGCCCCAGCATTTT,CASSYSSSNQPQHF
.,TRBV12-3/TRBV12-4,few,TRBJ2-2,TGTGCCAGCAGTTTCTCCTCCGGGACGGCGGCCGGGGAGCTGTTTTTT,CASSFSSGTAAGELFF
.,TRBV4-2,.,TRBJ1-5,TGTGCCAGCAGCCTTGTTACAGGGACCAGTCAGCCCCAGCATTTT,CASSLVTGTSQPQHF
.,TRBV5-1,.,TRBJ2-5,TGCGCCAGCAGCCGACCCGGACGGACTCGGGAGACCCAGTACTTC,CASSRPGRTRETQYF
TRBD1,TRBV6-1,.,TRBJ2-7,TGTGCCAGCAGCTCCAGGACAGGGGCGTGGGAGCAGTACTTC,CASSSRTGAWEQYF
.,TRBV15,.,TRBJ2-1,TGTGCCACCAGCAGACCAGGGAGTGAGCAGTTCTTC,CATSRPGSEQFF
TRBD2,TRBV28,.,TRBJ2-7,TGTGCCAGCAGTCCCCGAAGTTTTAGCGGGAGGGCCAACGAGCAGTACTTC,CASSPRSFSGRANEQYF
.,TRBV10-3,many,TRBJ2-2,TGTGCCATCAGTGAGGAGCCAGGGTTAACCGGGGAGCTGTTTTTT,CAISEEPGLTGELFF
TRBD1,TRBV3-1,once,TRBJ1-1,TGTGCCAGCAGCCAAGATCCTTGGGTTAGGCAGGGGGCGCTTGGGACTGAAGCTTTCTTT,CASSQDPWVRQGALGTEAFF
.,TRBV11-3,.,TRBJ1-1,TGTGCCAGCAGCTTAGATCGGGGGCCCCACACTGAAGCTTTCTTT,CASSLDRGPHTEAFF
.,TRBV24-1,many,TRBJ2-1,TGTGCCACCAGTGATCCCTCGCGGCAGGGGAATGAGCAGTTCTTC,CATSDPSRQGNEQFF
TRBD2,TRBV6-5,.,TRBJ2-7,TGTGCCAGCAGTTACTCGACTAGCGGGAGTAGGTACGAGCAGTACTTC,CASSYSTSGSRYEQYF
.,TRBV29-1,few,TRBJ2-1,TGCAGCGTTGGGCTAGATGAGCAGTTCTTC,CSVGLDEQFF
.,TRBV25-1,.,TRBJ1-2,TGTGCCAGCAGTGCCCAGGGTAACTATGGCTACACCTTC,CASSAQGNYGYTF
.,TRBV28,few,TRBJ2-1,TGTGCCAGCAGAATACGAACCAATGAGCAGTTCTTC,CASRIRTNEQFF
.,TRBV11-2,.,TRBJ1-4,TGTGCCAGCACACGTCTGGCCGGAACTAATGAAAAACTGTTTTTT,CASTRLAGTNEKLFF
TRBD1,TRBV29-1,.,TRBJ2-7,TGCAGCGCGGGACAGGGAGTCTACGAGCAGTACTTC,CSAGQGVYEQYF
TRBD2,TRBV5-1,few,TRBJ2-7,TGCGCCAGCAGCTTGCTGGGAGGGCCCTACGAGCAGTACTTC,CASSLLGGPYEQYF
TRBD2,TRBV20-1,.,TRBJ2-3,TGCAGTGTTCAGGGACTAGCGGGAGAGTTTCGTACGCAGTATTTT,CSVQGLAGEFRTQYF
.,TRBV5-6,many,TRBJ2-5,TGTGCCAGCAGCTTCACCACCTCGAAGACCCAGTACTTC,CASSFTTSKTQYF
.,TRBV10-3,.,TRBJ2-1,TGTGCCATCAGTCAGGGTCCCGAGGGTGAGCAGTTCTTC,CAISQGPEGEQFF
.,TRBV23-1,.,TRBJ2-4,TGCGCCAGCAGTTCCCTCGCCGCTTACCAGATAAACATTCAGTACTTC,CASSSLAAYQINIQYF
.,TRBV28,many,TRBJ1-2,TGTGCCAGCAGTCCCCGCAACTATGGCTACACCTTC,CASSPRNYGYTF
TRBD1,TRBV19,few,TRBJ1-5,TGTGCCAGTAGATCGACAGGGCAGAGCAATCAGCCCCAGCATTTT,CASRSTGQSNQPQHF
TRBD2,TRBV4-2,few,TRBJ2-5,TGTGCCAGCAGGCGATATAATACGACTAGCGGGAGAGAGACCCAGTACTTC,CASRRYNTTSGRETQYF
.,TRBV30,.,TRBJ1-6,TGTGCCTGGAGAAGGAATCGGACCAGCTCCTATAATTCACCCCTCCACTTT,CAWRRNRTSSYNSPLHF
.,TRBV29-1,.,TRBJ1-2,TGCAGCGTTGAAAGGTGGGGGCACGGCTACACCTTC,CSVERWGHGYTF
.,TRBV5-1,.,TRBJ2-3,TGCGCCAGCAGTGGGAGCGCAAAGGGGACAGATACGCAGTATTTT,CASSGSAKGTDTQYF
TRBD1,TRBV4-1,many,TRBJ1-2,TGCGCCAGCAGCCAAGAAGGGGGACAGGGAGGAATATATGGCTACACCTTC,CASSQEGGQGGIYGYTF
.,TRBV30,once,TRBJ2-3,TGTGCCTGGAGTGTAGAATATAAACCCACAGATACGCAGTATTTT,CAWSVEYKPTDTQYF
.,TRBV5-5,.,TRBJ2-1,TGTGCCAGCAGCTTGAGTCACCCAAACAATGAGCAGTTCTTC,CASSLSHPNNEQFF
TRBD1,TRBV4-1,.,TRBJ1-2,TGCGCCAGCAGCCAAGATCCGGGACAGGGGCCTAACTATGGCTACACCTTC,CASSQDPGQGPNYGYTF